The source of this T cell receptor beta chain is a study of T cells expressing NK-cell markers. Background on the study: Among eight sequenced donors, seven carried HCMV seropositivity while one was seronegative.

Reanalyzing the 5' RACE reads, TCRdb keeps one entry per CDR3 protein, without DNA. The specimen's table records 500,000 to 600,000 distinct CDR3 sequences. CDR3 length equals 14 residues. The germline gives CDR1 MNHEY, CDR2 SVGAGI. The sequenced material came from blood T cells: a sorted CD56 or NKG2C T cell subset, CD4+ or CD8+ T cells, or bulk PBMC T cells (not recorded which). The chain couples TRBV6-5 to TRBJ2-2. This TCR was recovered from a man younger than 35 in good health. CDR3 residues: CASSYSALTGELFF.